These 13 T cell receptor beta chains were all obtained from the same sample, sequenced in a study of control samples from healthy donors and cancer patients. Only in-frame clones appear in the TCRdb table, and some are missing; sequencing was by immunoSEQ multiplex PCR. This table holds 100,000 to 150,000 clones, around 87% found once. The sequenced sample was blood. The receptors were gathered from a man aged 40-50 years in good health.

The rearrangement joins TRBV6-2 or TRBV6-3 to TRBJ1-1; D not resolved. The CDR3 consists of 14 residues. V was pared by 0 bases and J by 8 bases, with 13 bases between. CDR1 is MNHEY and CDR2 is SVGEGT in the germline V gene. The CDR3 nucleotides read TGTGCCAGCAGTTACTCTTGGCCCTCTTACGAAGCTTTCTTT. Translating it yields CASSYSWPSYEAFF.

V usage is TRBV7-2 and J usage is TRBJ1-3; D unclear. From germline, CDR1 is SGHTA and CDR2 FQGNSA. Trimming left V 0 bases short and J 0 bases short, with 6 bases between. This CDR3 is 15 amino acids long. The CDR3 region has the DNA TGTGCCAGCAGCTTAGCATCAAGCTCTGGAAACACCATATATTTT. Translated, it gives CASSLASSSGNTIYF.

J is TRBJ2-4 and V is TRBV2, with TRBD1 matching over 9 bases. The ends lost 6 bases at V and 7 bases at J; junction bases unmatched: 10. The V gene's germline CDR1 is SNHLY and CDR2 FYNNEI. This CDR3 is built from 15 residues. CDR3 DNA sequence: TGTGCCAGCAGGAAAATCCGGGACAGGGTGAACATTCAGTACTTC. Its translation: CASRKIRDRVNIQYF.

The chain combines TRBV11-3 with TRBJ2-5; no definite D call. Per the germline V gene, CDR1 is SGHNT and CDR2 is YENEEA. The CDR3 is 11 residues long. Trimming took 2 bases from V and 9 from J, leaving 7 bases between them. CDR3 in DNA: TGTGCCAGCAGCTTAAGGGTGGCCCAGTACTTC. Translated: CASSLRVAQYF. The full variable domain, completed using reference TRBV11-3 and TRBJ2-5, is EAGVVQSPRYKIIEKKQPVAFWCNPISGHNTLYWYLQNLGQGPELLIRYENEEAVDDSQLPKDRFSAERLKGVDSTLKIQPAELGDSAVYLCASSLRVAQYFGPGTRLLVL.

This sequence joins TRBV29-1 and TRBJ2-5, with D uncertain. Germline lookup yields CDR1 SQVTM and CDR2 ANQGSEA. The V end was cut by 4 bases, the J end by 5 bases, with 11 bases between. The CDR3 totals 12 residues. The CDR3 nucleotides read TGCAGCGTTGCCTCGGTAGGCGAGACCCAGTACTTC. This encodes CSVASVGETQYF.

The chain has TRBV24-1 and TRBJ2-1; TRBD1 aligns across 10 bases. The J segment lost 5 bases and the V segment lost 4 bases, leaving 7 bases of the junction unmatched. The CDR3 sequence is 16 residues long. Germline loops: CDR1 KGHDR, CDR2 SFDVKD. The DNA of the CDR3 is TGTGCCACCAGTGACACGGGACAGGGGAGGGACAATGAGCAGTTCTTC. It codes for CATSDTGQGRDNEQFF.

This sequence joins TRBV7-2 and TRBJ2-3; D uncertain. V shed 7 bases and J shed 0 bases, with 11 bases lying between them. The CDR3 is 14 amino acids. From germline, CDR1 is SGHTA and CDR2 FQGNSA. The CDR3 reads CASTTYGSTDTQYF. CDR3 nucleotide sequence: TGTGCCAGCACCACTTATGGGAGCACAGATACGCAGTATTTT.

The chain combines TRBV25-1 with TRBJ2-1; 9 bases line up with TRBD2. This CDR3 has 17 residues. V lost 4 bases and J lost 1; bases outside the gene matches: 8. The germline V gene has CDR1 MGHDK and CDR2 SYGVNS. CDR3 nucleotides: TGTGCCAGCAGTGCCCCCAGGCGGGGGGGATCCTACAATGAGCAGTTCTTC. Translated, it gives CASSAPRRGGSYNEQFF.

This clone was recorded a few times. The genes are TRBV25-1 and TRBJ2-7, with D possibly TRBD1 on 5 matching bases. The CDR3 spans 14 residues. CDR1 and CDR2 from the germline V gene are MGHDK and SYGVNS. The germline V and J ends were trimmed by 2 bases and 4 bases, with 12 bases remaining between them. DNA for the CDR3: TGTGCCAGCAGTGAAGATCAGACAGCTTACGAGCAGTACTTC. This codes for CASSEDQTAYEQYF.

The genes are TRBV25-1 and TRBJ2-1; D may be TRBD1 (5 bases). CDR3 length equals 12 residues. Germline-derived CDR1 and CDR2 are MGHDK and SYGVNS. V dropped 10 bases and J dropped 5 bases, with 12 bases sitting between them. The CDR3 protein is CATCPGNNEQFF. The CDR3 DNA is TGTGCCACATGCCCAGGGAACAATGAGCAGTTCTTC.

The chain employs TRBV19 and TRBJ2-3; D not certain. V shed 6 bases and J shed 2 bases, with 12 bases lying between them. The CDR3 has 14 residues. Looked up from germline, CDR1 is LNHDA and CDR2 is SQIVND (reference sequence). The CDR3 spells CASSRYGNTDTQYF. For the CDR3, the DNA is TGTGCCAGTAGCCGATACGGCAACACAGATACGCAGTATTTT.

Only a few counts were recorded for this clone. The chain carries TRBV10-1 and TRBJ1-2; D gene uncertain. V was cut by 1 base and J by 4 bases, with 13 bases left in between. There are 15 residues in the CDR3. Germline-derived CDR1 and CDR2 are WNHNN and SYGVQD (reference sequence). The CDR3 region has the DNA TGCGCCAGCAGTGAGTATAGAGGATCGACCTATGGCTACACCTTC. This gives the protein CASSEYRGSTYGYTF.

The chain employs TRBV24-1 and TRBJ2-1, with D possibly being TRBD2 (6 bases). Germline V gene lookup returns CDR1 KGHDR and CDR2 SFDVKD. The CDR3 is made up of 19 amino acids. The ends were cut back, 0 bases at V and 0 bases at J, with 17 bases in the middle. The CDR3 spells CATSDLSGGGVGSYNEQFF. The CDR3 nucleotides read TGTGCCACCAGTGATTTGTCCGGGGGTGGGGTTGGCTCCTACAATGAGCAGTTCTTC.